This T cell receptor beta chain was obtained from a study of T cell responses to AZD1222 COVID-19 vaccine. Study overall: Second doses were pooled across both intervals (about 4 or about 12 weeks). Study findings and constraints: Repertoire collection took place solely once the T cell response had peaked. Mapped onto spike, vaccine-associated CD4 TCRs spanned it and were dominant at 160-218 and 743-854.

The ends were cut back, 0 bases at V and 0 bases at J, with 18 bases in the middle. Germline CDR1 and CDR2: SEHNR and FQNEAQ (reference sequence). This CDR3 region has 19 residues. Regarding this clone: Its antigen is unknown.

Sequenced by immunoSEQ multiplex PCR; TCRdb stores in-frame clones only, minus some. Counted here are approximately 130,000 clones, roughly 93% occurring once; the ten biggest clones make up about 3%. This receptor was taken from an adult in good health. The input for sequencing was peripheral blood, taken on day 0 of AZD1222 vaccination. The rearrangement uses TRBV7-9 and TRBJ1-5; the D is unclear. CDR3 nucleotide sequence: TGTGCCAGCAGCTTAGCTCCCGTGGGTACAGACAATAGCAATCAGCCCCAGCATTTT. Amino acid sequence: CASSLAPVGTDNSNQPQHF.